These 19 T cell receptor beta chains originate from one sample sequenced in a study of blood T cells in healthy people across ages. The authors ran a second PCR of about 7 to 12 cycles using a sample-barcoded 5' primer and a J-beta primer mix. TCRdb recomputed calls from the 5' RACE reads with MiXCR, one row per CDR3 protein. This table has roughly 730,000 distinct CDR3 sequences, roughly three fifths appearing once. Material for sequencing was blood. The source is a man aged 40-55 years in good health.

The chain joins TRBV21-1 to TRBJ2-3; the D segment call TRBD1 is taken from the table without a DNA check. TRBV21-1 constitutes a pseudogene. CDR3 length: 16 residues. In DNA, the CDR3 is TGTGCCAGCAGCTCACAACAGGGTCTGGGGACAGATACGCAGTATTTT. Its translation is CASSSQQGLGTDTQYF.

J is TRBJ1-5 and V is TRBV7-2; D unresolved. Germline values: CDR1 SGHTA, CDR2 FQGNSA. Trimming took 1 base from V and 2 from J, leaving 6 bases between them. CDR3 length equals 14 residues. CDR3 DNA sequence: TGTGCCAGCAGCTTAGAGGTCGGCAATCAGCCCCAGCATTTT. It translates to CASSLEVGNQPQHF. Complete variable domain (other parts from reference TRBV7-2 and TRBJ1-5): GAGVSQSPSNKVTEKGKDVELRCDPISGHTALYWYRQSLGQGLEFLIYFQGNSAPDKSGLPSDRFSAERTGGSVSTLTIQRTQQEDSAVYLCASSLEVGNQPQHFGDGTRLSIL.

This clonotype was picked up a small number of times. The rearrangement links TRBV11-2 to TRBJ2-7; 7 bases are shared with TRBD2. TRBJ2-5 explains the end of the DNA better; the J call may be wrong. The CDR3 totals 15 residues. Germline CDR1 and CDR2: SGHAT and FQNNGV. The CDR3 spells CASSLAGREWGTQYF. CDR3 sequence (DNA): TGTGCCAGCAGCCTTGCGGGGCGGGAGTGGGGGACCCAGTACTTC.

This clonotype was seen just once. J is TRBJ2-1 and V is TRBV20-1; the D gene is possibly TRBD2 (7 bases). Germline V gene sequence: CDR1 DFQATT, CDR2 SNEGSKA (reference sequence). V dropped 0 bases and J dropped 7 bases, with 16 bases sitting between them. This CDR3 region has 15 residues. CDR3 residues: CSARDPGGAGNEQFF. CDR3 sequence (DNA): TGCAGTGCTAGAGATCCTGGGGGGGCCGGGAATGAGCAGTTCTTC.

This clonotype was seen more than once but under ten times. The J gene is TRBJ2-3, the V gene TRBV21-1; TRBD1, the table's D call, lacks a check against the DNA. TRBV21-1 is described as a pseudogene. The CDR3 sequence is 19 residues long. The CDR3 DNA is TGTGCCAGCAGCAAACAGGGGCGTGCGACTGGGATGGGTGCAGATACGCAGTATTTT. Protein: CASSKQGRATGMGADTQYF.

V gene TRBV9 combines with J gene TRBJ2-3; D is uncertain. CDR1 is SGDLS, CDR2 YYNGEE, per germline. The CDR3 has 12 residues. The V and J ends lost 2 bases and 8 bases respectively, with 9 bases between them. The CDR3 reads CASSVKFGTQYF. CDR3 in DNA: TGTGCCAGCAGCGTGAAGTTTGGTACGCAGTATTTT. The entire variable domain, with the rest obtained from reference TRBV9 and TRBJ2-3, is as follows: DSGVTQTPKHLITATGQRVTLRCSPRSGDLSVYWYQQSLDQGLQFLIQYYNGEERAKGNILERFSAQQFPDLHSELNLSSLELGDSALYFCASSVKFGTQYFGPGTRLTVL.

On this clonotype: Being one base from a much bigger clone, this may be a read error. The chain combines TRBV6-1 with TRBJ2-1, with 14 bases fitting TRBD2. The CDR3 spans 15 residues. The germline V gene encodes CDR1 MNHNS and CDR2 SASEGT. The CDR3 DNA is TGTGCCAGCGTTGGGACTAGCGGGGGATACAATGAGCGGTTCTTC. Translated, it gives CASVGTSGGYNERFF.

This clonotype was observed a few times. DNA for the CDR3: TGCGCCAGCAGCTCTGCGGGACTCGGCAGTACAGATACGCAGTATTTT. This codes for CASSSAGLGSTDTQYF. The chain has TRBV5-1 and TRBJ2-3; possible D gene TRBD2, 6 bases. The CDR3 runs to 16 residues. Germline-derived CDR1 and CDR2 are SGHRS and YFSETQ. The V end was cut by 3 bases, the J end by 3 bases, with 17 bases between.

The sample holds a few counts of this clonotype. This CDR3 reads CASSQSGSIEQYF. The CDR3 coding sequence is TGTGCCAGCAGCCAATCTGGGTCGATCGAGCAGTACTTC. The J gene is TRBJ2-5, the V gene TRBV4-2; D gene ambiguous. The DNA end is more similar to TRBJ2-7, so the J call may be wrong. The CDR3 has 13 residues. Germline values: CDR1 LGHNA, CDR2 YNFKEQ.

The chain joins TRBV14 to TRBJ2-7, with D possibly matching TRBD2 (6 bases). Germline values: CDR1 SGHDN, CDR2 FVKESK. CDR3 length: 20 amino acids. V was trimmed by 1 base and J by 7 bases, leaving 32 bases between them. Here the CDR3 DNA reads TGTGCCAGCAGCCAAGGTCGGGTTTTACGGGGACTTCGTTCCTACAATGAGCAGTACTTC. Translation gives CASSQGRVLRGLRSYNEQYF.

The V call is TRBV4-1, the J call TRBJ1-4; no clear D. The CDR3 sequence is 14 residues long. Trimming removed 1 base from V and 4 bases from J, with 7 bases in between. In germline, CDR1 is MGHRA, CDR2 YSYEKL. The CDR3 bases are TGCGCCAGCAGCCAAGTGGGATTTAATGAAAAACTGTTTTTT. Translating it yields CASSQVGFNEKLFF.

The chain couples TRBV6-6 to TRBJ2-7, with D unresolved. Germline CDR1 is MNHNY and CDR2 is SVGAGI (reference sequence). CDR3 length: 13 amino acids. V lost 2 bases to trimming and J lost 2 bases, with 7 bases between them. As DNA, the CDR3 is TGTGCCAGCAGTTACCTAAAGGCCTACGAGCAGTACTTC. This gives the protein CASSYLKAYEQYF.

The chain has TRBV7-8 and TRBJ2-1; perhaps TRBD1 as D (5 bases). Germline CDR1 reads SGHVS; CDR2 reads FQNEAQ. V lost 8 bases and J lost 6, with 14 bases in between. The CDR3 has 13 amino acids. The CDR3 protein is CASRAGNPNEQFF. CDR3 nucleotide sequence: TGTGCCAGCCGGGCAGGGAACCCCAATGAGCAGTTCTTC. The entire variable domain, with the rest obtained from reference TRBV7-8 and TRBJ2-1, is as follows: GAGVSQSPRYKVAKRGQDVALRCDPISGHVSLFWYQQALGQGPEFLTYFQNEAQLDKSGLPSDRFFAERPEGSVSTLKIQRTQQEDSAVYLCASRAGNPNEQFFGPGTRLTVL.

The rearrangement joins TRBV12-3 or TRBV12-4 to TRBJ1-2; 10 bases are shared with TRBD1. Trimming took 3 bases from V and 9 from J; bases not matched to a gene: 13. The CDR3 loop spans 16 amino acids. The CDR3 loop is CASSFYLGGQGLSYTF. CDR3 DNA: TGTGCCAGCAGTTTTTATTTAGGGGGACAGGGGTTGAGCTACACCTTC.

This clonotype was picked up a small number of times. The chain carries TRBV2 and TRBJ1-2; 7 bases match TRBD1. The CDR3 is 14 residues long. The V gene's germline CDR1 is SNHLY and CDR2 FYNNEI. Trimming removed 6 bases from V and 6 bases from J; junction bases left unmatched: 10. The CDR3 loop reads CASRASGTVHGYTF. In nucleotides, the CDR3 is TGTGCCAGCAGAGCATCCGGGACAGTTCATGGCTACACCTTC.

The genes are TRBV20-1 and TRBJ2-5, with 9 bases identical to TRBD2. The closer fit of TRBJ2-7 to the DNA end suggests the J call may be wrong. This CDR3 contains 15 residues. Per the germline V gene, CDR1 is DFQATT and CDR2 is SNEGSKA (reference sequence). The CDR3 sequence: CSAREPGLATHEQYF. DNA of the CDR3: TGCAGTGCTAGAGAACCGGGACTAGCAACCCACGAGCAGTACTTC.

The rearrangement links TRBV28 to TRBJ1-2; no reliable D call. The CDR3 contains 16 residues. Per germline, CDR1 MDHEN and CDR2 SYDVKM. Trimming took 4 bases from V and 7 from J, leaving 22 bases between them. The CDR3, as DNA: TGTGCCAGCAGTTCCCCCAATGCAGTCGTGGATTTTGGCTACACCTTC. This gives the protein CASSSPNAVVDFGYTF.

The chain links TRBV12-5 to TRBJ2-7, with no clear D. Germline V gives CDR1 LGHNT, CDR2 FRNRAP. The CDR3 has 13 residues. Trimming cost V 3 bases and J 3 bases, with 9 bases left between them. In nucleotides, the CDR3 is TGTGCTAGTGGTTTTAGGGCCAACTACGAGCAGTACTTC. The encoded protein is CASGFRANYEQYF.

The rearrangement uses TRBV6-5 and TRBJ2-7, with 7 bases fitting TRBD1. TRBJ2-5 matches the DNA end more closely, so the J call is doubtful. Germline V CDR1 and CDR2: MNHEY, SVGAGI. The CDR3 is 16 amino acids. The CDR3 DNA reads TGTGCCAGCAGGAAACCGGGACAGAGGAACGAAGGGACCCAGTACTTC. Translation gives CASRKPGQRNEGTQYF.